In this sample, the clone carrying this T cell receptor (beta chain) turned up once. Profiled with immunoSEQ multiplex PCR; TCRdb holds only in-frame clones, not every one. Altogether 250,000 or so clones are present, about nine tenths being singletons, with the ten largest covering 6.2%. Trimming cost V 2 bases and J 5 bases, with 6 bases left between them. In germline, CDR1 is SEHNR, CDR2 FQNEAQ (reference sequence). This CDR3 has 13 amino acids. This record comes from a study of blood T cell repertoires in COVID-19. The sequencing sample was made of peripheral blood. The chain uses TRBV7-9 and TRBJ1-4; the D is unclear. This sequence was found in a man in his 60s with acute or convalescent COVID-19. The CDR3 nucleotides read TGTGCCAGCAGCTTACAGGTGAATGAAAAACTGTTTTTT. It is translated as CASSLQVNEKLFF.